The 20 T cell receptor beta chains presented below share a single source sample, sequenced in a study of Graves' ophthalmopathy and Graves' hyperthyroidism. Beta-chain TCR CDR3 regions were amplified from RNA transcripts. Amplification began with first-round RT-PCR using HTBI primers, then second-round multiplex PCR was performed. TCRdb re-called the multiplex PCR reads with MiXCR, one entry per CDR3 protein. Found here are 200,000 to 250,000 distinct CDR3 sequences, 20% to 25% of them singletons; the top ten hold roughly 44%. The sample taken for sequencing was peripheral blood. These receptor sequences come from a woman aged 45-59 years with Graves' ophthalmopathy.

This clonotype was counted ten times or more. This rearrangement joins TRBV7-2 to TRBJ2-1; weak D call: TRBD2 (6 bases). The CDR3 runs 14 residues. The germline gives CDR1 SGHTA, CDR2 FQGNSA. The V end was cut by 1 base, the J end by 12 bases, with 16 bases between. CDR3 loop: CASSLESVGGRQFF. CDR3 sequence (DNA): TGTGCCAGCAGCTTAGAATCGGTGGGAGGAAGGCAGTTCTTC.

This clonotype came up many times. The chain uses TRBV11-2 and TRBJ1-5, with D possibly TRBD1 on 6 matching bases. Germline V lookup: CDR1 SGHAT, CDR2 FQNNGV. Trimming shortened V by 5 bases and J by 2 bases, and 10 bases separated the two germline ends. This CDR3 is built from 14 residues. The CDR3 sequence: CASSKDSGNQPQHF. In nucleotides, the CDR3 is TGTGCCAGCAGCAAGGACAGCGGCAATCAGCCCCAGCATTTT. Drawing the rest from reference TRBV11-2 and TRBJ1-5, the complete variable domain is EAGVAQSPRYKIIEKRQSVAFWCNPISGHATLYWYQQILGQGPKLLIQFQNNGVVDDSQLPKDRFSAERLKGVDSTLKIQPAKLEDSAVYLCASSKDSGNQPQHFGDGTRLSIL.

With regard to this clonotype: One end of the junction fails to match germline, which may point to a read error. The V gene is TRBV12-3 or TRBV12-4, the J gene TRBJ2-7; weak D call: TRBD2 (5 bases). CDR3 length: 13 amino acids. This chain's CDR3 is CASSCLGLSEQCF. Here the CDR3 DNA reads TGTGCCAGCAGTTGCCTCGGACTGAGCGAGCAGTGCTTC.

This clonotype was counted a single time. CDR3 in amino acids: CASNDREAGGYTF. CDR3 nucleotide sequence: TGTGCCAGTAACGATAGGGAGGCTGGTGGCTACACCTTC. V gene TRBV19 combines with J gene TRBJ1-2; D gene uncertain. In germline, CDR1 is LNHDA, CDR2 SQIVND (reference sequence). There are 13 residues in the CDR3. The V and J ends lost 7 bases and 7 bases respectively, with 16 bases between them.

In this sample, this clonotype turned up many times. The rearrangement links TRBV12-3 or TRBV12-4 to TRBJ2-2; TRBD2 aligns across 10 bases. This CDR3 comprises 18 residues. V shed 3 bases, J shed 3 bases, and the junction held 10 bases outside the gene matches. The chain's CDR3 is CASSFGARGLADTGELFF. The CDR3 region has the DNA TGTGCCAGCAGTTTCGGGGCCCGCGGACTAGCGGACACCGGGGAGCTGTTTTTT.

This clonotype was counted only a few times. The genes are TRBV11-2 and TRBJ2-4, with 7 bases lining up with TRBD1. V lost 1 base and J lost 2; bases outside the gene matches: 8. CDR3 size: 17 residues. Germline CDR1 and CDR2: SGHAT and FQNNGV. The CDR3 DNA sequence: TGTGCCAGCAGCTTAGGTGTGAGACAGGGACCCAAAAACATTCAGTACTTC. This gives the protein CASSLGVRQGPKNIQYF.

V gene TRBV12-3 or TRBV12-4 combines with J gene TRBJ2-2, with a tentative D call TRBD1 (5 bases). V was shortened by 4 bases and J by 5 bases, with 17 bases between the two germline ends. This CDR3 is 16 amino acids long. CDR3 sequence (DNA): TGTGCCAGCAGTTCCGTTCTTCAGGGTTGGACCGGGGAGCTGTTTTTT. Protein: CASSSVLQGWTGELFF.

This clonotype was recorded many times. This chain uses TRBV29-1 with TRBJ2-1, with TRBD2 identical over 8 bases. CDR3 length: 12 amino acids. V was clipped by 7 bases and J by 6 bases; unmatched bases: 5. CDR1 is SQVTM, CDR2 ANQGSEA, per germline. The CDR3 protein is CSGNSGANEQFF. The CDR3 DNA sequence: TGCAGCGGGAATAGCGGGGCCAATGAGCAGTTCTTC.

In this sample, this clonotype turned up many times. V and J are TRBV12-5 and TRBJ1-5; D call uncertain. V lost 3 bases and J lost 7, with 10 bases in between. The CDR3 consists of 13 residues. Per the germline V gene, CDR1 is LGHNT and CDR2 is FRNRAP. CDR3 sequence: CASGLEVGQPQHF. The CDR3 DNA reads TGTGCTAGTGGTTTAGAAGTAGGCCAGCCCCAGCATTTT.

Worth noting for this clonotype: This may arise from a read error, as a much more abundant clone is one base away. This CDR3 is missing its conserved last phenylalanine or tryptophan, likely due to a read error. The chain has TRBV28 and TRBJ1-1; D is unresolved. The CDR3 is 12 residues long. The ends were cut back, 8 bases at V and 2 bases at J, with 9 bases in the middle. CDR1 is MDHEN, CDR2 SYDVKM, per germline. The CDR3 spells CASGTSNTEAFI. DNA of the CDR3: TGTGCCAGCGGAACCTCTAACACTGAAGCTTTCATT.

At least ten counts were recorded for this clonotype. The rearrangement links TRBV6-5 to TRBJ1-2; 10 nucleotides align to TRBD1. Germline loops: CDR1 MNHEY, CDR2 SVGAGI. V was clipped by 5 bases and J by 8 bases; unmatched bases: 11. This CDR3 spans 15 amino acids. CDR3 amino acids: CASSLRRDRGFGYTF. The CDR3 region has the DNA TGTGCCAGCAGTCTCCGCCGGGACAGGGGATTCGGCTACACCTTC.

V usage is TRBV12-3 or TRBV12-4 and J usage is TRBJ1-5; D not resolved. The CDR3 totals 16 residues. Trimming pared 1 base from V and 5 bases from J, leaving 15 bases between. CDR3 nucleotides: TGTGCCAGCAGTTTAGGCAGGCGGCATGGGGATCAGCCCCAGCATTTT. Translated, it gives CASSLGRRHGDQPQHF.

This clonotype was seen at least ten times. The chain links TRBV30 to TRBJ2-5, with 14 bases lining up with TRBD2. CDR3 size: 15 residues. Looked up from germline, CDR1 is GTSNPN and CDR2 is SVGIG (reference sequence). The J segment lost 3 bases and the V segment lost 1 base, leaving 1 base of the junction unmatched. The CDR3 nucleotides are TGTGCCTGGAGTGCGGGACTAGCGGGAGAAGAGACCCAGTACTTC. Its protein product is CAWSAGLAGEETQYF.

This clonotype came up many times. The V and J genes are TRBV24-1 and TRBJ2-2, with 7 bases lining up with TRBD1. The CDR3 spans 15 residues. Germline loops: CDR1 KGHDR, CDR2 SFDVKD. J gave up 3 bases and V 5 bases, and 5 bases lay outside the gene matches. CDR3 sequence: CATSGRDSYTGELFF. The CDR3 region has the DNA TGTGCCACCAGTGGCCGGGACAGCTACACCGGGGAGCTGTTTTTT.

This clonotype has ten or more counts. This chain joins TRBV9 and TRBJ2-6; D is possibly TRBD1 or TRBD2 (7 bases each). V was pared by 4 bases and J by 1 base, with 18 bases between. Germline V gives CDR1 SGDLS, CDR2 YYNGEE. The CDR3 consists of 18 residues. The CDR3 sequence is CASSPRGAGGSGANVLTF. CDR3 DNA: TGTGCCAGCAGCCCCCGGGGGGCAGGGGGATCTGGGGCCAACGTCCTGACTTTC.

CDR3 region: CAWNIAGGLSYEQYF. As DNA, the CDR3 is TGTGCCTGGAATATAGCGGGAGGGCTTTCTTACGAGCAGTACTTC. V is TRBV30 and J is TRBJ2-7; 11 nucleotides match TRBD2. The CDR3 loop spans 15 amino acids. Germline trimming cut 4 bases from V and 4 bases from J; bases unmatched to any gene: 9. Looked up from germline, CDR1 is GTSNPN and CDR2 is SVGIG (reference sequence).

This clonotype was observed at least ten times. The chain uses TRBV11-1 and TRBJ2-2, with D possibly matching TRBD1 (6 bases). This CDR3 spans 16 amino acids. Germline V gene sequence: CDR1 SGHAT, CDR2 FQDESV (reference sequence). The V end was cut by 1 base, the J end by 5 bases, with 14 bases between. The chain's CDR3 is CASSLVVGAATGELFF. The CDR3 region has the DNA TGTGCCAGCAGCTTAGTGGTGGGGGCAGCGACCGGGGAGCTGTTTTTT.

Only a few counts were recorded for this clonotype. The genes are TRBV30 and TRBJ1-3, with D unresolved. The germline CDR1 and CDR2 sequences are GTSNPN and SVGIG (reference sequence). This CDR3 comprises 14 residues. V lost 4 bases, J lost 0 bases, and 10 bases lay in between. DNA of the CDR3: TGTGCCTGGACCGTCGGGAACTCTGGAAACACCATATATTTT. It encodes CAWTVGNSGNTIYF.

Concerning this clonotype: Because the CDR3 is missing its conserved closing phenylalanine or tryptophan, this is likely a read error. The chain employs TRBV5-6 and TRBJ1-1; 7 nucleotides agree with TRBD1. CDR3 size: 13 residues. After removal of 0 bases from V and 6 bases from J, the junction contained 2 bases not matched to a gene. Germline CDR1 reads SGHDT; CDR2 reads YYEEEE. The CDR3: CASSLDRGAEAFL. CDR3 in DNA: TGTGCCAGCAGCTTGGACAGGGGCGCTGAAGCTTTCCTT.

The table lists this clonotype with many counts. The V and J genes are TRBV6-1 and TRBJ1-6, with 8 bases lining up with TRBD1. This CDR3 spans 12 amino acids. The V and J ends lost 8 bases and 9 bases, in that order; junction bases with no gene match: 3. Germline CDR1 MNHNS, CDR2 SASEGT. The CDR3 DNA reads as TGTGCCAGCGGACAGGGAGGTTCACCCCTCCACTTT. Translating gives CASGQGGSPLHF.